This entry is about one TCR beta chain. V shed 10 bases and J shed 4 bases, with 10 bases lying between them. The CDR3 has 12 amino acids. Study processing details: Estimation of nucleated cell counts was performed using reference gene primer amplification. Sequencing was performed with immunoSEQ multiplex PCR; in TCRdb, only in-frame clones are kept and a portion is missing. V, J and clone size derive from that table, while D and trimming were established from the DNA sequence. The table has about 150,000 clones, roughly 84% seen once. This entry is derived from a study of blood T cell repertoires in COVID-19. Study context: Acute-phase and convalescent COVID-19 samples originated in the United States, Italy and Spain. PBMCs, B-cell-depleted T cells, or T cells were the source of the cDNA or gDNA that made up the material.

Material for sequencing was peripheral blood. J is TRBJ2-2 and V is TRBV12-3 or TRBV12-4, with D perhaps matching TRBD2 (6 bases). The clonotype comes from a human donor in a cohort sampled during active COVID-19. The CDR3 DNA sequence: TGTGCCACCGGAGGGTTCACCGGGGAGCTGTTTTTT. It yields the protein CATGGFTGELFF.